This TCR beta chain was profiled in a study of sequential checkpoint blockade in melanoma. Treatment of the sample: randomized to nivolumab then ipilimumab (arm A) or the reverse (arm B). The sample holds many counts of this clone. Generated by immunoSEQ multiplex PCR, the TCRdb table keeps only in-frame clones and is missing some. There are thousands of clones in the sample; around 20% occur only once, and roughly 9.7% lies in the top ten. The V and J ends lost 5 bases and 2 bases, in that order; junction bases with no gene match: 10. CDR3 size: 16 residues. Germline CDR1 is SGHNT and CDR2 is YENEEA.

The V gene is TRBV11-3, the J gene TRBJ2-3; TRBD1 agrees at 7 bases. The source is a human donor with melanoma. Material: tumor tissue (inferred from file names), obtained from a patient given nivolumab and ipilimumab in sequence. CDR3 region: CASSLDPGQNTDTQYF. The CDR3 DNA reads TGTGCCAGCAGCCTTGACCCGGGACAGAACACAGATACGCAGTATTTT. Filled out from reference TRBV11-3 and TRBJ2-3, the complete variable domain reads EAGVVQSPRYKIIEKKQPVAFWCNPISGHNTLYWYLQNLGQGPELLIRYENEEAVDDSQLPKDRFSAERLKGVDSTLKIQPAELGDSAVYLCASSLDPGQNTDTQYFGPGTRLTVL.